The rows below give T cell receptor beta chains drawn from one sample of a study of PD-L1 blockade in urothelial cancer. Libraries were prepared by immunoSEQ multiplex PCR; TCRdb keeps only in-frame clonotypes and omits some of them. The table includes around 70,000 clones, about 83% detected once. The starting material was PBMCs, obtained around atezolizumab (anti-PD-L1) treatment. Every receptor here comes from a woman between 65 and 79 years old with urothelial cancer. CDR3s include the opening cysteine and the closing phenylalanine or tryptophan. D genes are given only for firm matches. Clone size appears in some rows only: once, few, many, or a class for an expanded clone.

size: NA
D: NA
J: TRBJ1-5
V: TRBV28
CDR3: CASSRTVNSNQPQHF
DNA: TGTGCCAGCAGTCGGACAGTTAATAGCAATCAGCCCCAGCATTTT

size: NA
D: TRBD2
J: TRBJ2-2
V: TRBV9
CDR3: CASSYLAGVNTGELFF
DNA: TGTGCCAGCAGCTACTTAGCGGGAGTAAACACCGGGGAGCTGTTTTTT

size: NA
D: TRBD2
J: TRBJ2-1
V: TRBV9
CDR3: CASSVAGAGGFYNEQFF
DNA: TGTGCCAGCAGCGTAGCCGGGGCGGGGGGCTTCTACAATGAGCAGTTCTTC

size: once
D: NA
J: TRBJ2-1
V: TRBV7-2
CDR3: CASLSLEGNEQFF
DNA: TGTGCCAGCCTGTCGTTGGAGGGCAATGAGCAGTTCTTC

size: NA
D: NA
J: TRBJ1-5
V: TRBV7-2
CDR3: CASSPIAGGSNQPQHF
DNA: TGTGCCAGCAGCCCTATTGCGGGCGGGAGCAATCAGCCCCAGCATTTT

size: NA
D: NA
J: TRBJ2-1
V: TRBV5-1
CDR3: CASSPRLANEQFF
DNA: TGCGCCAGCAGCCCGAGACTTGCCAATGAGCAGTTCTTC

size: NA
D: NA
J: TRBJ1-4
V: TRBV11-2
CDR3: CASSLVNQGNEKLFF
DNA: TGTGCCAGCAGCTTAGTAAACCAGGGGAATGAAAAACTGTTTTTT

size: NA
D: TRBD2
J: TRBJ2-1
V: TRBV11-2
CDR3: CASSLSPTSGGGKKNEQFF
DNA: TGTGCCAGCAGCTTATCCCCGACTAGCGGGGGGGGGAAGAAAAATGAGCAGTTCTTC

size: once
D: NA
J: TRBJ2-5
V: TRBV5-4
CDR3: CASSQQTRGRGAETQYF
DNA: TGTGCCAGCAGTCAACAGACGAGGGGCAGGGGGGCGGAGACCCAGTACTTC

size: NA
D: TRBD2
J: TRBJ2-1
V: TRBV7-6
CDR3: CASSFLSGSSYNEQFF
DNA: TGTGCCAGCAGCTTTCTAAGCGGGAGCTCCTACAATGAGCAGTTCTTC

size: NA
D: NA
J: TRBJ2-1
V: TRBV6-1
CDR3: CASNSYNEQFF
DNA: TGTGCCAGCAACAGCTACAATGAGCAGTTCTTC

size: NA
D: NA
J: TRBJ1-1
V: TRBV28
CDR3: CASSLVQLNTEAFF
DNA: TGTGCCAGCAGTTTAGTACAGCTGAACACTGAAGCTTTCTTT

size: NA
D: TRBD2
J: TRBJ2-5
V: TRBV9
CDR3: CASSVGTSGLLGETQYF
DNA: TGTGCCAGCAGCGTCGGGACTAGCGGTCTCCTTGGGGAGACCCAGTACTTC

size: NA
D: NA
J: TRBJ2-7
V: TRBV6-5
CDR3: CASSRAGLGAYEQYF
DNA: TGTGCCAGCAGCCGAGCCGGGTTGGGGGCGTACGAGCAGTACTTC

size: NA
D: TRBD2
J: TRBJ2-7
V: TRBV5-6
CDR3: CASSPSSGGAYEQYF
DNA: TGTGCCAGCAGCCCCAGTAGCGGGGGGGCCTACGAGCAGTACTTC

size: NA
D: NA
J: TRBJ1-1
V: TRBV30
CDR3: CAWSVLPEAFF
DNA: TGTGCCTGGAGTGTACTCCCTGAAGCTTTCTTT

size: NA
D: TRBD1
J: TRBJ2-1
V: TRBV5-4
CDR3: CASSLSFSGDREQFF
DNA: TGTGCCAGCAGCTTGTCGTTCAGTGGGGACAGAGAGCAGTTCTTC

size: NA
D: TRBD2
J: TRBJ2-2
V: TRBV4-3
CDR3: CASSQDRGGGLAGTPNTGELFF
DNA: TGCGCCAGCAGCCAAGATAGGGGTGGCGGGCTAGCGGGGACTCCGAACACCGGGGAGCTGTTTTTT

size: NA
D: TRBD1
J: TRBJ1-5
V: TRBV27
CDR3: CASSTTGGGSNQPQHF
DNA: TGTGCCAGCAGCACCACAGGGGGCGGAAGCAATCAGCCCCAGCATTTT

size: NA
D: TRBD1
J: TRBJ1-1
V: TRBV5-1
CDR3: CASSLRQGARTEAFF
DNA: TGCGCCAGCAGCCTACGACAGGGGGCGCGCACTGAAGCTTTCTTT

size: NA
D: NA
J: TRBJ2-3
V: TRBV6-4
CDR3: CASSMEGGDTQYF
DNA: TGTGCCAGCAGTATGGAAGGGGGAGATACGCAGTATTTT

size: NA
D: TRBD2
J: TRBJ2-7
V: TRBV28
CDR3: CALTSGKSPRSYEQYF
DNA: TGTGCCCTGACTAGCGGGAAGTCTCCCCGCTCCTACGAGCAGTACTTC

size: NA
D: NA
J: TRBJ2-3
V: TRBV28
CDR3: CASSLLEGAWLADTQYF
DNA: TGTGCCAGCAGTTTATTGGAGGGGGCCTGGTTAGCAGATACGCAGTATTTT

size: NA
D: TRBD1
J: TRBJ2-3
V: TRBV27
CDR3: CARNPGQGVDTQYF
DNA: TGTGCCAGAAATCCCGGACAGGGGGTGGATACGCAGTATTTT

size: NA
D: TRBD2
J: TRBJ2-7
V: TRBV27
CDR3: CASSLTSPGLAYEQYF
DNA: TGTGCCAGCAGCCTAACGTCTCCGGGACTAGCCTACGAGCAGTACTTC

size: NA
D: NA
J: TRBJ2-1
V: TRBV7-3
CDR3: CASSFTGSSEQFF
DNA: TGTGCCAGCAGCTTTACCGGGTCCAGTGAGCAGTTCTTC

size: many
D: TRBD1
J: TRBJ1-2
V: TRBV7-8
CDR3: CASSLRDRANGYTF
DNA: TGTGCCAGCAGCCTCCGGGACAGGGCTAATGGCTACACCTTC

size: NA
D: NA
J: TRBJ2-6
V: TRBV7-3
CDR3: CASSLGGSGANVLTF
DNA: TGTGCCAGCAGCTTGGGAGGCTCTGGGGCCAACGTCCTGACTTTC

size: NA
D: NA
J: TRBJ2-5
V: TRBV7-3
CDR3: CASSLTKGGWETQYF
DNA: TGTGCCAGCAGCTTAACGAAGGGGGGGTGGGAGACCCAGTACTTC

size: once
D: NA
J: TRBJ2-2
V: TRBV10-1
CDR3: CASSPFYGELFF
DNA: TGCGCCAGCAGTCCCTTCTACGGGGAGCTGTTTTTT

size: NA
D: NA
J: TRBJ2-1
V: TRBV4-2
CDR3: CASSQGVRVRDNEQFF
DNA: TGTGCCAGCAGCCAAGGGGTCAGGGTTAGGGACAATGAGCAGTTCTTC

size: NA
D: TRBD2
J: TRBJ2-7
V: TRBV28
CDR3: CASLAGGSPYEQYF
DNA: TGTGCCAGCCTAGCGGGAGGGTCCCCCTACGAGCAGTACTTC

size: NA
D: TRBD1
J: TRBJ1-1
V: TRBV5-1
CDR3: CASSVLQGGTEAFF
DNA: TGCGCCAGCAGCGTACTACAGGGGGGGACTGAAGCTTTCTTT

size: NA
D: TRBD2
J: TRBJ2-1
V: TRBV7-3
CDR3: CASSLRGSGTSGKDNEQFF
DNA: TGTGCCAGCAGCTTAAGAGGGAGCGGGACTAGCGGGAAAGACAATGAGCAGTTCTTC

size: NA
D: NA
J: TRBJ1-1
V: TRBV5-6
CDR3: CASRQQGILEAFF
DNA: TGTGCCAGCAGGCAACAGGGAATACTTGAAGCTTTCTTT

size: NA
D: TRBD1
J: TRBJ1-6
V: TRBV5-1
CDR3: CASRPTFGQGGSPLHF
DNA: TGCGCCAGCCGCCCTACTTTCGGACAGGGCGGTTCACCCCTCCACTTT

size: NA
D: TRBD1
J: TRBJ1-6
V: TRBV5-1
CDR3: CASSIGTDNSPLHF
DNA: TGCGCCAGCAGCATCGGGACAGATAATTCACCCCTCCACTTT

size: few
D: NA
J: TRBJ1-5
V: TRBV19
CDR3: CASSIGLARPQHF
DNA: TGTGCCAGTAGTATTGGCCTAGCTCGGCCCCAGCATTTT

size: NA
D: NA
J: TRBJ1-1
V: TRBV10-3
CDR3: CAISESTGRVNTEAFF
DNA: TGTGCCATCAGTGAGTCAACAGGGAGAGTGAACACTGAAGCTTTCTTT

size: NA
D: TRBD1
J: TRBJ1-2
V: TRBV6-1
CDR3: CASSKDPGQGNYGYTF
DNA: TGTGCCAGCAGTAAAGATCCGGGACAGGGGAACTATGGCTACACCTTC

size: few
D: NA
J: TRBJ2-7
V: TRBV10-2
CDR3: CASSPGSSYEQYF
DNA: TGCGCCAGCAGCCCGGGAAGCTCCTACGAGCAGTACTTC

size: NA
D: NA
J: TRBJ1-5
V: TRBV6-1
CDR3: CASSGFIYNQPQHF
DNA: TGTGCCAGCAGTGGTTTCATCTATAATCAGCCCCAGCATTTT

size: NA
D: TRBD1
J: TRBJ2-2
V: TRBV29-1
CDR3: CSGGQGGGPGELFF
DNA: TGCAGTGGGGGACAGGGGGGCGGGCCCGGGGAGCTGTTTTTT

size: NA
D: TRBD2
J: TRBJ2-3
V: TRBV19
CDR3: CASSIRASGRADTQYF
DNA: TGTGCCAGTAGTATCAGGGCTAGCGGGAGGGCAGATACGCAGTATTTT

size: NA
D: NA
J: TRBJ2-5
V: TRBV9
CDR3: CASSVGGGRETQYF
DNA: TGTGCCAGCAGCGTAGGGGGGGGGCGAGAGACCCAGTACTTC

size: few
D: NA
J: TRBJ1-1
V: TRBV6-1
CDR3: CASSGQWGTEAFF
DNA: TGTGCCAGCAGTGGACAGTGGGGCACTGAAGCTTTCTTT

size: NA
D: TRBD2
J: TRBJ2-1
V: TRBV5-8
CDR3: CASSLGGLAGVEEQFF
DNA: TGTGCCAGCAGCTTGGGCGGACTAGCGGGAGTAGAAGAGCAGTTCTTC

size: few
D: NA
J: TRBJ1-2
V: TRBV6-6
CDR3: CASSYEAGDGYTF
DNA: TGTGCCAGCAGTTACGAGGCAGGGGATGGCTACACCTTC

size: many
D: NA
J: TRBJ1-2
V: TRBV7-9
CDR3: CASYVGGTNYGYTF
DNA: TGTGCCAGCTATGTCGGGGGGACAAACTATGGCTACACCTTC

size: once
D: TRBD2
J: TRBJ2-1
V: TRBV18
CDR3: CASSPPSRTSFGEQFF
DNA: TGTGCCAGCTCACCACCGAGCAGGACTAGCTTTGGTGAGCAGTTCTTC

size: NA
D: TRBD2
J: TRBJ2-5
V: TRBV29-1
CDR3: CSVDRGGAQYF
DNA: TGCAGCGTTGACCGGGGGGGGGCCCAGTACTTC

size: NA
D: TRBD1
J: TRBJ1-1
V: TRBV2
CDR3: CASSERGQGNTEAFF
DNA: TGTGCCAGCAGTGAAAGAGGACAGGGGAACACTGAAGCTTTCTTT

size: NA
D: TRBD2
J: TRBJ2-1
V: TRBV7-2
CDR3: CASSFSGGADEQFF
DNA: TGTGCCAGCAGCTTCAGCGGGGGGGCTGATGAGCAGTTCTTC

size: once
D: NA
J: TRBJ1-4
V: TRBV11-2
CDR3: CASTRGASNEKLFF
DNA: TGTGCCAGCACTCGGGGGGCCAGTAATGAAAAACTGTTTTTT

size: NA
D: NA
J: TRBJ1-5
V: TRBV10-2
CDR3: CASRKAGISNQPQHF
DNA: TGCGCCAGCAGAAAAGCGGGGATTAGCAATCAGCCCCAGCATTTT

size: NA
D: NA
J: TRBJ2-1
V: TRBV20-1
CDR3: CSAQGAGEQFF
DNA: TGCAGTGCTCAGGGCGCGGGAGAGCAGTTCTTC

size: NA
D: NA
J: TRBJ2-7
V: TRBV6-5
CDR3: CASSYASAYEQYF
DNA: TGTGCCAGCAGTTACGCCAGCGCCTACGAGCAGTACTTC